The entry below describes one T cell receptor (beta chain). Its target is unknown. If patients had autoimmune disease history or systemic immunosuppression, they were excluded. This sample is part of a study of OX40 agonist ivuxolimab in advanced cancers. Repertoires were generated with immunoSEQ multiplex PCR, while TCRdb's copy carries only in-frame clones and drops some. The sample records approximately 80,000 clones, more than 80% being singletons. Study outcomes and limitations: Certain nonresponders additionally had low normalized T-cell clonal expansion.

V was pared by 0 bases and J by 8 bases, with 23 bases between. The CDR3 covers 17 residues. CDR1 SQVTM and CDR2 ANQGSEA come from the germline V gene. The sequenced sample was CD4+ or CD8+ T cells sorted from blood, obtained in a trial of the OX40 agonist ivuxolimab. The sequence was obtained from an adult with an advanced solid tumor such as melanoma, head and neck, liver or kidney cancer. J is TRBJ2-4 and V is TRBV29-1; unclear D gene. CDR3 coding DNA: TGCAGCGTTGAAGAAAGGTCCCAGGCTTTTTATACTGACATTCAGTACTTC. Translating gives CSVEERSQAFYTDIQYF.